This TCR beta chain was identified in a study of CD8 T cells in Susac syndrome (dated by TCRdb to about 2019). A note on the overall study: The study used repertoire sequencing to test whether antigen drove CD8+ T cell activation and differentiation in Susac syndrome. The study compared CD8+ T cell repertoire clonality among 12 healthy donors, around 14 Susac syndrome patients and roughly 16 multiple sclerosis patients.

V is clipped by 2 bases and J by 7 bases, and the sequence between their germline boundaries is 15 bases long. Reading from cysteine to phenylalanine, the CDR3 counts 15 amino acids. Only CDR3 DNA is held: 45 bases, read in frame from base 1. Study-wide findings and limitations: The number of individuals in the TCR sequencing and HLA analysis was acknowledged as relatively small.

High-throughput TCR beta sequencing profiled peripheral blood CD8+ and CD4+ T cells from healthy donors, Susac syndrome patients and multiple sclerosis patients. Multiple sclerosis controls were treatment-naive patients with stable or active relapsing-remitting disease fulfilling revised McDonald criteria. CD8+ TEMRA cells were enriched by FACS, while bulk CD8+ and CD4+ T cells were purified by magnetic negative isolation. Blood was drawn into EDTA tubes, processed within 24 hours, and PBMCs were isolated by density gradient centrifugation. PBMCs intended for TCR sequencing were frozen in liquid nitrogen and were later thawed in a 37 degrees C water bath. A purity of at least 90% was achieved for sorted or isolated CD4+, CD8+ and CD8+ TEMRA cells. A note on this clonotype: It lacks a known antigen. Base qualities are missing; no much larger clone stands one base away.

RNA was extracted using the RNeasy kit, and roughly 0.5 to 1 ug of the RNA was reverse transcribed with random hexamers. The immunoSEQ multiplex PCR assay, which covers 54 Vbeta and 13 Jbeta segments, was used to amplify TCR beta CDR3 regions. PCR amplification bias was corrected by using a synthetic template baseline for primer optimization and computational correction. The published analysis was carried out like this. Reads were assigned to V, D and J genes according to IMGT and analyzed in immunoSEQ Analyzer, with only productive sequences retained. Clonality was calculated as one minus the Shannon entropy normalized by log2 of the number of productive unique sequences. For each patient and control, public and private clones were evaluated within the 100 most prevalent clones. Clones were defined as Susac-specific when absent from the healthy and MS cohorts, from fewer than 1,300 published viral clones and from other ImmuneACCESS disease sequences. Clones were called with MiXCR by TCRdb after fastp trimmed the public reads at Q25, and only in-frame beta chains were retained. Under each unique CDR3 protein, matching rows form one entry showing the most common genes and DNA. Clone size and V and J calls follow TCRdb, not the original study. For this sample the table gives 100,000 to 150,000 distinct CDR3 sequences, of which about 92% were detected only once. Together, the top ten hold more than 0.25% of the sample.

This sequence originates from a human donor with multiple sclerosis. Rearrangement joined TRBV12-3 or TRBV12-4 to TRBJ1-5; tentative D gene TRBD1, with 5 bases matching. The sample comprised CD8+ T cells from PBMCs. DNA sequence: TGTGCCAGCAGTTTAATAAAAGGGGTCGGGCAGCCCCAGCATTTT. Its coded protein is CASSLIKGVGQPQHF.